Sequencing of this T cell receptor beta chain was carried out in a study of T cells in Graves' hyperthyroidism and ophthalmopathy. Findings and caveats of the study: The model made its ophthalmopathy prediction, and onset followed a median approximately six months later.

TCR beta CDR3 regions were amplified from RNA. RT-PCR in the first round (using the HTBI primer set) targeted the TCR CDR3. TCRdb used MiXCR to reprocess the multiplex PCR reads, holding one entry per CDR3 protein. The repertoire holds more than 650,000 distinct CDR3 sequences, with less than 15% as singletons. The CDR3 has 11 residues. Deletions cut 2 bases from V and 5 bases from J, with 3 bases between. This clonotype has at least ten counts. Its cognate antigen is unknown. Sequencing used blood. This receptor was identified in a woman under 30 with Graves' hyperthyroidism. The chain carries TRBV12-3 or TRBV12-4 and TRBJ1-1; D not certain. The CDR3 nucleotides are TGTGCCAGCAGTTTACAGACTGAAGCTTTCTTT. This translates into CASSLQTEAFF.